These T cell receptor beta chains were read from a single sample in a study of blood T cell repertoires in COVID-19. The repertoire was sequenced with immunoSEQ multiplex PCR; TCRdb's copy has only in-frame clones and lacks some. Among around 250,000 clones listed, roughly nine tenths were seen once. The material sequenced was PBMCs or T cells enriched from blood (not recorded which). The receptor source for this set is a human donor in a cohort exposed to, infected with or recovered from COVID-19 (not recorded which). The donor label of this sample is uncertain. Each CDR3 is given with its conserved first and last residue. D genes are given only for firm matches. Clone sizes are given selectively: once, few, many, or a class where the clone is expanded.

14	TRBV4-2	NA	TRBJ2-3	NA	CASSQESTGDTQYF	TGTGCCAGCAGCCAAGAATCCACCGGGGATACGCAGTATTTT
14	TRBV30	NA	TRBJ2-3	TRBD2	CAWSPTSGTDTQYF	TGTGCCTGGAGTCCGACTAGCGGCACAGATACGCAGTATTTT
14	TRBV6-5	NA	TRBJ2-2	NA	CASRSEVYTGELFF	TGTGCCAGCCGTTCTGAGGTCTACACCGGGGAGCTGTTTTTT
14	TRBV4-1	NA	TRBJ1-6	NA	CASSPPGTNSPLHF	TGCGCCAGCAGCCCTCCGGGAACGAATTCACCCCTCCACTTT
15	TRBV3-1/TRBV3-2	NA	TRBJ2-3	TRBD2	CASSPLAGAGDTQYF	TGTGCCAGCAGCCCCCTAGCGGGGGCGGGGGATACGCAGTATTTT
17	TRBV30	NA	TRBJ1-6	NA	CAWSVKGGRGSTSPLHF	TGTGCCTGGAGTGTAAAGGGGGGGAGAGGGTCAACTTCACCCCTCCACTTT
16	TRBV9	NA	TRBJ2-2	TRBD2	CASSVVSGVNTGELFF	TGTGCCAGCAGCGTAGTGAGCGGGGTGAACACCGGGGAGCTGTTTTTT
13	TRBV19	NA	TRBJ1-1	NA	CASSTETELEAFF	TGTGCCAGTAGTACGGAGACAGAGCTTGAAGCTTTCTTT
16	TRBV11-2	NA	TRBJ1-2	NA	CASSLVRGATNYGYTF	TGTGCCAGCAGCTTAGTTCGGGGGGCAACTAACTATGGCTACACCTTC
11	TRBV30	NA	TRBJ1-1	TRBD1	CAWRDRGRAFF	TGTGCCTGGAGGGACAGGGGCCGAGCTTTCTTT
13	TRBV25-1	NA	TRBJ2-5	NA	CASRPQVQETQYF	TGTGCCAGCAGACCACAGGTACAAGAGACCCAGTACTTC
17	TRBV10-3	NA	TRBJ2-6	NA	CAISGSATLAGANVLTF	TGTGCCATCAGTGGGTCAGCGACCTTGGCTGGGGCCAACGTCCTGACTTTC
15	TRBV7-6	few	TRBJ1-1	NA	CASSSNWRGNTEAFF	TGTGCCAGCAGCTCTAATTGGAGGGGAAACACTGAAGCTTTCTTT
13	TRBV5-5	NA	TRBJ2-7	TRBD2	CASRPGGGDEQYF	TGTGCCAGCAGGCCGGGGGGAGGGGACGAGCAGTACTTC
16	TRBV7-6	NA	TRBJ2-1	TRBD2	CASSLDLGGNYNEQFF	TGTGCCAGCAGCTTAGATCTCGGGGGGAATTACAATGAGCAGTTCTTC
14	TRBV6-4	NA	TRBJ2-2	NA	CASTTGPETGELFF	TGTGCCAGCACAACAGGGCCGGAAACCGGGGAGCTGTTTTTT
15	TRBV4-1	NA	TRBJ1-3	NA	CASSQEIVSGNTIYF	TGCGCCAGCAGCCAAGAGATAGTCTCTGGAAACACCATATATTTT
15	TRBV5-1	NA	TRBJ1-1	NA	CASSLTQGGGTEAFF	TGCGCCAGCAGCTTGACGCAGGGCGGGGGCACTGAAGCTTTCTTT
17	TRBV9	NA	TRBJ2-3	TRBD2	CASSPRSRGGSTDTQYF	TGTGCCAGCAGCCCTCGAAGCCGCGGGGGGAGCACAGATACGCAGTATTTT
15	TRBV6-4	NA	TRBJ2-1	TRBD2	CASSDVGGSYNEQFF	TGTGCCAGCAGTGACGTGGGGGGGTCCTACAATGAGCAGTTCTTC
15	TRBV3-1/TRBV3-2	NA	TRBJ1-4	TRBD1	CASMESGVRGEKLFF	TGTGCCAGTATGGAGTCCGGTGTCAGGGGGGAAAAACTGTTTTTT
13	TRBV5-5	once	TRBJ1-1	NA	CASSLGRNTEAFF	TGTGCCAGCAGCCTCGGGAGGAACACTGAAGCTTTCTTT
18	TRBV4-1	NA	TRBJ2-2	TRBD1	CASSQEGQGQGAGGELFF	TGCGCCAGCAGCCAAGAAGGGCAGGGTCAGGGGGCCGGCGGGGAGCTGTTTTTT
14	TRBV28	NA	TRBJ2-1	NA	CASSSGQTNNEQFF	TGTGCCAGCAGTTCCGGACAGACTAACAATGAGCAGTTCTTC
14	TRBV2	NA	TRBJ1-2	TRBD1	CASSPGTGAYGYTF	TGTGCCAGCAGTCCAGGGACAGGGGCCTATGGCTACACCTTC
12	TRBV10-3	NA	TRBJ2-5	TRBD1	CAIRPDRGTQYF	TGTGCCATCAGGCCCGACAGGGGAACCCAGTACTTC
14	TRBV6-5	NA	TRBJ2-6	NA	CASSPQTGANVLTF	TGTGCCAGCAGCCCGCAGACTGGGGCCAACGTCCTGACTTTC
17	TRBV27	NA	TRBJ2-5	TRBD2	CASSSIGTSGLQETQYF	TGTGCCAGCAGTTCTATCGGGACTAGCGGACTCCAAGAGACCCAGTACTTC
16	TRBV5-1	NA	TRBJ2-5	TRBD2	CASSLGIAGAQETQYF	TGCGCCAGCAGCTTGGGGATAGCGGGGGCTCAAGAGACCCAGTACTTC
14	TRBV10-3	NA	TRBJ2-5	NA	CAISESTGSETQYF	TGTGCCATCAGTGAGTCTACAGGGTCAGAGACCCAGTACTTC
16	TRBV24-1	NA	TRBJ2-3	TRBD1	CATSDPTGGGTDTQYF	TGTGCCACCAGTGACCCGACAGGGGGCGGCACAGATACGCAGTATTTT
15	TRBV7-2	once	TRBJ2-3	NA	CASSLWGGGADTQYF	TGTGCCAGCAGCTTATGGGGGGGCGGGGCAGATACGCAGTATTTT
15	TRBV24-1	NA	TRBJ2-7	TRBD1	CATSATGTGGDEQYF	TGTGCCACCAGTGCCACCGGGACAGGGGGGGACGAGCAGTACTTC
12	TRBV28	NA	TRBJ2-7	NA	CASRGMAYEQYF	TGTGCCAGCAGGGGCATGGCCTACGAGCAGTACTTC
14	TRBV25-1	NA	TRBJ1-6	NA	CASRRDTSNSPLHF	TGTGCCAGCCGCCGGGACACTTCTAATTCACCCCTCCACTTT
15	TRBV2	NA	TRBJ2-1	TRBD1	CASSEANRGDGEQFF	TGTGCCAGCAGTGAAGCGAACAGGGGGGACGGTGAGCAGTTCTTC
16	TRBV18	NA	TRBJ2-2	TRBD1	CASSPAQPGGPGELFF	TGTGCCAGCTCACCTGCACAGCCAGGGGGCCCCGGGGAGCTGTTTTTT
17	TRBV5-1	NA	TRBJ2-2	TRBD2	CASSPRLAGGSTGELFF	TGCGCCAGCAGCCCCCGACTAGCGGGGGGCTCCACCGGGGAGCTGTTTTTT
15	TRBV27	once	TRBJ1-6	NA	CAPTGGEAYNSPLHF	TGTGCCCCCACCGGGGGAGAGGCCTATAATTCACCCCTCCACTTT
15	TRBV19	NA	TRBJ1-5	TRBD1	CASSIGQGWNQPQHF	TGTGCCAGTAGTATAGGACAGGGGTGGAACCAGCCCCAGCATTTT
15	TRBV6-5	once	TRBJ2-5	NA	CASSSLGTPGETQYF	TGTGCCAGCAGTTCCCTTGGGACTCCAGGGGAGACCCAGTACTTC
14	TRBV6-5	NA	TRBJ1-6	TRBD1	CASRYRGGDSPLHF	TGTGCCAGCAGATACAGGGGCGGTGATTCACCCCTCCACTTT
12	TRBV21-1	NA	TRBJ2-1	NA	CASSLRVHEQFF	TGTGCCAGCAGCTTGCGCGTCCATGAGCAGTTCTTC
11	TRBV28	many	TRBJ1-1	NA	CASTGWEEAFF	TGTGCCAGCACAGGATGGGAGGAAGCTTTCTTT
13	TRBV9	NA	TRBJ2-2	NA	CASRSGDTGELFF	TGTGCCAGCAGATCGGGGGACACCGGGGAGCTGTTTTTT
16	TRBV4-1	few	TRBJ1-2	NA	CASSQDPPGSDYGYTF	TGCGCCAGCAGCCAAGATCCACCGGGTTCGGACTATGGCTACACCTTC
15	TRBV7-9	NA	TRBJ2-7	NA	CASSSFRGRGYEQYF	TGTGCCAGCAGCTCTTTCCGAGGAAGAGGCTACGAGCAGTACTTC
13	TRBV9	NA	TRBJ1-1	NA	CASSGEVNTEAFF	TGTGCCAGCAGCGGAGAAGTGAACACTGAAGCTTTCTTT
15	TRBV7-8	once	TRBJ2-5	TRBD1	CASSLGTGGQETQYF	TGTGCCAGCAGCTTAGGGACAGGAGGACAAGAGACCCAGTACTTC
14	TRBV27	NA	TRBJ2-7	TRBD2	CASRPSGAPYEQYF	TGTGCCAGCAGACCTAGCGGGGCTCCCTACGAGCAGTACTTC
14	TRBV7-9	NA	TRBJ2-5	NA	CASSLSGVGETQYF	TGTGCCAGCAGCTTATCCGGGGTAGGAGAGACCCAGTACTTC
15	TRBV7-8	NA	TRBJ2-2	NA	CASSYLQGYAGELFF	TGTGCCAGCAGCTACCTGCAGGGGTACGCCGGGGAGCTGTTTTTT
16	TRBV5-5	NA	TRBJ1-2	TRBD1	CASSSSLTGRNYGYTF	TGTGCCAGCAGCTCCTCCTTGACAGGGAGGAACTATGGCTACACCTTC
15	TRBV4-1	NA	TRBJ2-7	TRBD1	CASSQSYRGLVEQYF	TGCGCCAGCAGCCAGTCCTACAGGGGGCTCGTCGAGCAGTACTTC
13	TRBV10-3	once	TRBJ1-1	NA	CAIRGGEGTEAFF	TGTGCCATCAGAGGGGGTGAAGGCACTGAAGCTTTCTTT
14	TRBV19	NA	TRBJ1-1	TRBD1	CASSIDRGPTEAFF	TGTGCCAGTAGTATCGATAGGGGGCCCACTGAAGCTTTCTTT
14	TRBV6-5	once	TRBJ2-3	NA	CASSYAGLTDTQYF	TGTGCCAGCAGTTACGCGGGCCTCACAGATACGCAGTATTTT